The text below deals with one TCR beta chain. The antigen is undetermined. The authors incorporated unique molecular identifiers into the TCR beta cDNA libraries. TCRdb recomputed calls from the PCR reads with MiXCR, one row per CDR3 protein. The profile shows roughly 670,000 distinct CDR3 sequences, approximately 59% of them singletons. From germline, CDR1 is SQVTM and CDR2 ANQGSEA. Trimming took 7 bases from V and 7 from J; bases not matched to a gene: 4. The CDR3 length is 12 residues. These data originate in a study of post-analysis software for immune sequencing data. The study's findings and limits: TRBV5-6, TRBV5-1 and TRBV20-1 belonged to a set of a handful of TRBV segments that were more frequent in patients than controls. Samples sharing a preparation batch grouped tightly together when assessed by F measure.

The V and J genes are TRBV29-1 and TRBJ2-7, with 13 positions matching TRBD2. Material for sequencing was blood. The clonotype originates from a girl aged 2 to 9 with multiple sclerosis. Written as DNA, the CDR3 is TGCAGCGGACTAGCGGGAGGTTATGAGCAGTACTTC. This translates into CSGLAGGYEQYF.